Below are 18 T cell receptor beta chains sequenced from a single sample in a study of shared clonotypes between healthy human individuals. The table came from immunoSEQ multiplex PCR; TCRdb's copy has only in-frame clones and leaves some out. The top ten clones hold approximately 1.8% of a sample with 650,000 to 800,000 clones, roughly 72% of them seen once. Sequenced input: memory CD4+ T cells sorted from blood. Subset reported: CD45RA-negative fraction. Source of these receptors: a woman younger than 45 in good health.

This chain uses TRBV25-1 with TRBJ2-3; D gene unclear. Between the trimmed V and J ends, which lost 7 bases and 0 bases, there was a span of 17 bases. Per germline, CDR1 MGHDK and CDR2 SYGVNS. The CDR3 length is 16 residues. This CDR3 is CASTSLRSTSTDTQYF. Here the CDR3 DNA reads TGTGCCAGCACGTCCCTACGGTCAACTAGCACAGATACGCAGTATTTT.

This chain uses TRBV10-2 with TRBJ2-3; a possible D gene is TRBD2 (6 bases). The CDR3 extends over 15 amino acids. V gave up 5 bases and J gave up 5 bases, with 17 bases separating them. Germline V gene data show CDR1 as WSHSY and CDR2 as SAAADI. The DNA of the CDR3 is TGCGCCAGCAGTAATAGCGGTCCAAGGGTAGATACGCAGTATTTT. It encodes CASSNSGPRVDTQYF.

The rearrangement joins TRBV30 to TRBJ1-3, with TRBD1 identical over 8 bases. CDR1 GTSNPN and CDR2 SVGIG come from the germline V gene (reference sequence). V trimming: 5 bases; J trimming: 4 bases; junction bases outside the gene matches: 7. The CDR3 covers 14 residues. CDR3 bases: TGTGCCTGGGCGGGACAGGCTTTCGGAAACACCATATATTTT. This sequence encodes CAWAGQAFGNTIYF.

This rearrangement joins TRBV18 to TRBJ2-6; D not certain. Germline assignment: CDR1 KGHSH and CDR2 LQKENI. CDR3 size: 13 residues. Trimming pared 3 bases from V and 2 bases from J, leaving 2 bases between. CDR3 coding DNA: TGTGCCAGCTCACCGGCTGGGGCCAACGTCCTGACTTTC. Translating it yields CASSPAGANVLTF.

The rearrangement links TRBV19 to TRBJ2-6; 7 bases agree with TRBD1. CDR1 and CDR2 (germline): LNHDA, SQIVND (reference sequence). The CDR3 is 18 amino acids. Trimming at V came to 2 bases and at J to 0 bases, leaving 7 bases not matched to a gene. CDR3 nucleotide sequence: TGTGCCAGTAGTATAATGGGACAGCGCATCTCTGGGGCCAACGTCCTGACTTTC. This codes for CASSIMGQRISGANVLTF.

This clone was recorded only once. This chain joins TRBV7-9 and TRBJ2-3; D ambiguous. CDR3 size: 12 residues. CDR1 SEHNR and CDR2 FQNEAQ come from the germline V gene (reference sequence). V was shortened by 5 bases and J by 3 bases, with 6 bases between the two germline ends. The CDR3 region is CASSQKTDTQYF. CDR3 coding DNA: TGTGCCAGCAGCCAAAAGACAGATACGCAGTATTTT.

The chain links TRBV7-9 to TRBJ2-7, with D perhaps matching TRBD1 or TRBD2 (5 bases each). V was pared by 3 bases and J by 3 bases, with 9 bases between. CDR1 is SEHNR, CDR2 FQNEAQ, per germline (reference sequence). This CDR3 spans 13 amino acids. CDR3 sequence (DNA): TGTGCCAGCAGCTTCAGGGACCTCTACGAGCAGTACTTC. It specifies CASSFRDLYEQYF.

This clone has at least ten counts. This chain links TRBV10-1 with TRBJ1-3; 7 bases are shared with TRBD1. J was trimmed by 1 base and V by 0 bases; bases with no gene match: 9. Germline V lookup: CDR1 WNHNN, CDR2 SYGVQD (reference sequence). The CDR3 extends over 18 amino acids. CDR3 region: CASSESTGTAGSGNTIYF. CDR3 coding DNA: TGCGCCAGCAGTGAGTCGACAGGGACTGCGGGATCTGGAAACACCATATATTTT.

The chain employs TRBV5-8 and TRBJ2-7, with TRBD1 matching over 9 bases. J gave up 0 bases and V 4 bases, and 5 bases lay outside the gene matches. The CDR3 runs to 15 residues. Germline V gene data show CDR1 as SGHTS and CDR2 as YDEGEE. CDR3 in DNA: TGTGCCAGCAGCCCCAGGGACAGGGCCTCCTACGAGCAGTACTTC. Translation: CASSPRDRASYEQYF.

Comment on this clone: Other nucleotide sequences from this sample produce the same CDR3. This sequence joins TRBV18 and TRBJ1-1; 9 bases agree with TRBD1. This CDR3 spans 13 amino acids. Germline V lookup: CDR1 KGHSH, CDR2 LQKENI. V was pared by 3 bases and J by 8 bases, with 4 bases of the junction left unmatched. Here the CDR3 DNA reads TGTGCCAGCTCACCCCAGGACAGGGGAGAAGCTTTCTTT. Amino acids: CASSPQDRGEAFF.

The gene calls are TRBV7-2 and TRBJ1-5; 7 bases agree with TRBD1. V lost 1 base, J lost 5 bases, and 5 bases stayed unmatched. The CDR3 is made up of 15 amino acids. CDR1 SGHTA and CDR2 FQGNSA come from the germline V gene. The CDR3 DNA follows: TGTGCCAGCAGCTTAGAGGGGGCTCACGATCAGCCCCAGCATTTT. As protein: CASSLEGAHDQPQHF.

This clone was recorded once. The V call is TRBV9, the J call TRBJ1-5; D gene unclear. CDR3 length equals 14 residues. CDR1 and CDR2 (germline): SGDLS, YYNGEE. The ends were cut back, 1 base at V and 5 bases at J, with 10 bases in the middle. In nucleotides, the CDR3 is TGTGCCAGCAGCGTAAGAGGCAGACATCAGCCCCAGCATTTT. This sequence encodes CASSVRGRHQPQHF.

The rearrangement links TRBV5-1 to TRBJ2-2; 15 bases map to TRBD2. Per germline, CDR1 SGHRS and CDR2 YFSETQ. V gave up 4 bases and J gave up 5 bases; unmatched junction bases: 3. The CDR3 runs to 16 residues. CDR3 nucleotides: TGCGCCAGCAGCGCAGGGACTAGCGGGAGGACCGGGGAGCTGTTTTTT. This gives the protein CASSAGTSGRTGELFF.

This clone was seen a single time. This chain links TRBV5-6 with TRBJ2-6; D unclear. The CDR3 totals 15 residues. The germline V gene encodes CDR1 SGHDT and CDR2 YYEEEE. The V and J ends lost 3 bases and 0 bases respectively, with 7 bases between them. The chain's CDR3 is CASSSWGSGANVLTF. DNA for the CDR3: TGTGCCAGCAGCTCCTGGGGCTCTGGGGCCAACGTCCTGACTTTC.

This CDR3 is CASSMGAPSNQPQHF. DNA for the CDR3: TGTGCCAGTAGTATGGGGGCCCCTAGCAATCAGCCCCAGCATTTT. The chain links TRBV19 to TRBJ1-5, with D perhaps TRBD1 (6 bases). Germline V lookup: CDR1 LNHDA, CDR2 SQIVND (reference sequence). V was cut by 3 bases and J by 0 bases, with 9 bases left in between. The length of the CDR3 is 15 residues.

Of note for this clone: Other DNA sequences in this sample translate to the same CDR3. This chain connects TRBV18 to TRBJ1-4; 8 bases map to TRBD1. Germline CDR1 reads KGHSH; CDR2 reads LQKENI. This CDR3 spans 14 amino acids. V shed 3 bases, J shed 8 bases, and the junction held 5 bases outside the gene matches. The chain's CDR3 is CASSPGQGNEKLFF. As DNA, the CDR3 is TGTGCCAGCTCACCCGGACAGGGTAACGAAAAACTGTTTTTT.

The CDR3 sequence is CASRDRDSYNEQFF. The CDR3 DNA is TGTGCCAGCAGAGACAGGGACTCCTACAATGAGCAGTTCTTC. The chain carries TRBV6-6 and TRBJ2-1; TRBD1 aligns across 7 bases. The CDR3 runs 14 residues. The germline V gene encodes CDR1 MNHNY and CDR2 SVGAGI (reference sequence). The J segment lost 0 bases and the V segment lost 6 bases, leaving 2 bases of the junction unmatched.

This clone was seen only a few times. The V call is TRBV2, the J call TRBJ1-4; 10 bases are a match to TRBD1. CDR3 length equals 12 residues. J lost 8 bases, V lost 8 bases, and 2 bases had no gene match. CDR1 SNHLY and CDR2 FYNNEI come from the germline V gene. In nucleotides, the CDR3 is TGTGCCAGCGGGACAGGGGAAGAAAAACTGTTTTTT. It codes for CASGTGEEKLFF.